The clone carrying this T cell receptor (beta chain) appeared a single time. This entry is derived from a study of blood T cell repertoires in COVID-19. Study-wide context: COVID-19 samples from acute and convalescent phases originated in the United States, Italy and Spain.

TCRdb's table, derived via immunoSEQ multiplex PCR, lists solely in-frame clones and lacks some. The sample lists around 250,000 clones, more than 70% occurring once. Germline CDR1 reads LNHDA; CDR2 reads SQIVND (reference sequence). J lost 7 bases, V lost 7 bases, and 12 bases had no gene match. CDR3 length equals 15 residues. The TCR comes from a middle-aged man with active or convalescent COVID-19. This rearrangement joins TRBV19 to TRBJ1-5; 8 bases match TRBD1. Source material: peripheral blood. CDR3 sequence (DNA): TGTGCCAGTACCACCAGCACAGGGGGTAGGCAGCCCCAGCATTTT. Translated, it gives CASTTSTGGRQPQHF.